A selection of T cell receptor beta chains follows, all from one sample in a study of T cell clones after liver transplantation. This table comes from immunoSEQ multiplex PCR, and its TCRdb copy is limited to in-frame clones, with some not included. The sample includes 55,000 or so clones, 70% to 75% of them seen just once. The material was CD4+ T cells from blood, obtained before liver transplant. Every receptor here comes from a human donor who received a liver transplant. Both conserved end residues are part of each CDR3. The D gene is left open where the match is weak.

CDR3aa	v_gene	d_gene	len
CASSPGVGWGTEAFF	TRBV19	NA	15
CASSFRDRGSTEAFF	TRBV7-2	TRBD1	15
CASSLAVAENTIYF	TRBV5-1	NA	14
CAWSVLKEAFF	TRBV30	NA	11
CASSQGQGARVYGYTF	TRBV4-1	TRBD1	16
CASRDTQGNYGYTF	TRBV6-4	NA	14
CASSGQGNSPLHF	TRBV2	TRBD1	13
CASSKRQGRAYNEQFF	TRBV27	NA	16
CASSPGQTYEQYF	TRBV28	NA	13
CAIATGTENTEAFF	TRBV10-3	TRBD1	14
CASSVADTLNIQYF	TRBV10-2	NA	14
CAWGTRDRRTEAFF	TRBV30	TRBD1	14
CASSLQLRQGSGNTIYF	TRBV7-9	NA	17